This T cell receptor (beta chain) originates from a study of monozygotic twins with inflammatory bowel disease. TCRalpha along with TCRbeta cDNA was subjected to two nested PCRs lasting 16 and 9 cycles. After re-calling the 5' RACE reads, TCRdb lists one entry per CDR3 protein, DNA absent. Its table records roughly 90,000 distinct CDR3 sequences. To note about this clonotype: Its antigen is unidentified.

Germline CDR1 is SQVTM and CDR2 is ANQGSEA. The CDR3 extends over 13 amino acids. General observations from the study: Clonotypes shared with others were fewer in IBD patients than in healthy twins, especially with disease activity. TCRbeta inverse Simpson diversity was decreased in IBD patients versus healthy co-twins. No one strong IBD-associated signal or clonotype was supported.

This chain joins TRBV29-1 and TRBJ1-2; the TRBD1 assignment by TCRdb is unverifiable without DNA. The source of this sequence is a human donor with ulcerative colitis or Crohn's disease, or a healthy co-twin of an affected twin (not recorded which). The sample comprised blood. The CDR3 is CSTIGQGAQGYTF.